The clone carrying this T cell receptor beta chain was counted ten times or more. The library came from three nested PCR rounds adapted from ARM-PCR protocols. TCRdb itself ran the multiplex PCR reads through MiXCR, one entry per CDR3 protein. Among more than 85,000 distinct CDR3 sequences, about 62% were seen once, and the ten largest hold less than 20%. This sample's RNA came from whole unsorted tissue. The normal lung tissue was taken more than 3 cm from the tumor edge. Chemotherapy-naive patients with new lung cancer underwent thoracic surgery in China, August–late 2014. This entry comes from a study of tumor and adjacent non-tumor tissue in lung cancer. The V segment lost 3 bases and the J segment 2 bases; nucleotides outside the gene matches: 1. The CDR3 length is 14 residues. Germline-derived CDR1 and CDR2 are LGHNA and YSLEER.

Sequencing input: distant non-tumor lung tissue. This sequence was found in a man in his thirties or forties with non-small cell lung cancer. The V gene is TRBV4-3, the J gene TRBJ2-7; 10 bases fit TRBD2. CDR3 sequence: CASSHLAGAYEQYF. The CDR3 coding sequence is TGCGCCAGCAGCCACCTAGCGGGGGCCTACGAGCAGTACTTC.